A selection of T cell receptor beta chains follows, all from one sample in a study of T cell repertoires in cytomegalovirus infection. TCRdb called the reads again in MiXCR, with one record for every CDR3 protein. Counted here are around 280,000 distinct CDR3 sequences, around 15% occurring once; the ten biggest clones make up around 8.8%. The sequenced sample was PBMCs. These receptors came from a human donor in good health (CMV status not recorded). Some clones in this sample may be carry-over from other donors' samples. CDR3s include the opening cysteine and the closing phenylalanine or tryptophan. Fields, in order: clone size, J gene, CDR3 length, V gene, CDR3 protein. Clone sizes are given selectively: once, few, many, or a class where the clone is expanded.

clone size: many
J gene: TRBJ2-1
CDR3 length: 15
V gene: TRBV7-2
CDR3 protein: CASSLGSGTYNEQFF

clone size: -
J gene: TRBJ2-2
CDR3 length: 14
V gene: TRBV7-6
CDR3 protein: CASSLAHNTGELFF

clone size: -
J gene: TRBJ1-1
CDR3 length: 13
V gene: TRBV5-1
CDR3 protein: CASSQDRGYEAFF

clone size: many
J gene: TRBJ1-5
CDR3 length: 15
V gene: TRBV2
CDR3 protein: CASRASRDSNQPQHF

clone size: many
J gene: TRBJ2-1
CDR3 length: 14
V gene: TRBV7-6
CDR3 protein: CASSTGGSYNEQFF

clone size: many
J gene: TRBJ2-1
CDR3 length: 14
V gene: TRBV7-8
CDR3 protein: CASSPGTAYNEQFF

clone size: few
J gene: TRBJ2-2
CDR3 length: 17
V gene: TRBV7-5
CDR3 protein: CISVSEATGTPAGELFF

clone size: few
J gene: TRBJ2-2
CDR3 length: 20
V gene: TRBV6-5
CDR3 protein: CASSYGAGTSGGRETGELFF

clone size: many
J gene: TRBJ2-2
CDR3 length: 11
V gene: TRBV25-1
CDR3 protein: CASSETGELFF

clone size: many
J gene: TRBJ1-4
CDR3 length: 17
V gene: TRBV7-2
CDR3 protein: CASSTEGRGRTNEKLFF

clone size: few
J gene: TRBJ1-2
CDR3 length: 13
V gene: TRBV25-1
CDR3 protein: CASSGTRDYGYTF

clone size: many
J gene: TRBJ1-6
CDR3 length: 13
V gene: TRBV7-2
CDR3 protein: CASSRDSPSPLHF

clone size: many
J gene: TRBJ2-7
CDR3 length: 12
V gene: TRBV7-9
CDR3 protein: CASSLTGYEQYF

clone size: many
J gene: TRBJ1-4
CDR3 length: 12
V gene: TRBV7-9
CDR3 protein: CASSTEGRSLFF

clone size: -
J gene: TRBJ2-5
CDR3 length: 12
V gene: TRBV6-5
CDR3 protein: CASKRGEETQYF

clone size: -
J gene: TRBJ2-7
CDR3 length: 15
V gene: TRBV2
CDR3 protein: CASVQLPGGRHEQYF

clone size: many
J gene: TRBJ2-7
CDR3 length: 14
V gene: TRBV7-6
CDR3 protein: CASSTGGAGDEQYF

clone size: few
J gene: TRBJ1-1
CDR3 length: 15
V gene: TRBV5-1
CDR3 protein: CASSLDPGMNTEAFF

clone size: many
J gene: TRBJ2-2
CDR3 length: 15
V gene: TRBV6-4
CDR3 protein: CASSAQPGQTGELFF

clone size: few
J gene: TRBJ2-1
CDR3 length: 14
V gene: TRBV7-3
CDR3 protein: CASTSTGGFNEQFF

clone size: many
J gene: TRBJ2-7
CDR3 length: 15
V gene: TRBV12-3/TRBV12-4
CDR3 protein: CASSLGMGQGVEQYF

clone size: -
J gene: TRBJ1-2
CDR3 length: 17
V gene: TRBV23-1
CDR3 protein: CASRNALGYKQDYGYTF

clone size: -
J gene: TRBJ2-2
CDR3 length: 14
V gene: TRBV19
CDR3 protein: CAAGGLQNTGELFF

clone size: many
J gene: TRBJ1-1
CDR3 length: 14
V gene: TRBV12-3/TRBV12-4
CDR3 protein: CASSFFLGGTEAFF

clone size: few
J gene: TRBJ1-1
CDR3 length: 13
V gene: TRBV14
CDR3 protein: CASSQQLSTEAFF

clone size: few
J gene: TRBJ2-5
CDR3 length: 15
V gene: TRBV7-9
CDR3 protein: CASSFSDRGQETQYF

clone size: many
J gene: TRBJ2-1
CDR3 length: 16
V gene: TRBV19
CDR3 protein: CASSRSGSFPYNEQFF

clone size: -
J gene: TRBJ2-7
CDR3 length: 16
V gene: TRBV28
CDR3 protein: CASRQGPTLGSYEQYF

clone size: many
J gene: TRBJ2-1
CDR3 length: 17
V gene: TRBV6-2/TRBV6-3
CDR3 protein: CASSYPEASLSYNEQFF

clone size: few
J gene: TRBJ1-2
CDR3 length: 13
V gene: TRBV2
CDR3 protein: CASSTRTGEGYTF

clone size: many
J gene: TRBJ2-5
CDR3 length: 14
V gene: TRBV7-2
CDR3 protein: CASSPVGGQETQYF

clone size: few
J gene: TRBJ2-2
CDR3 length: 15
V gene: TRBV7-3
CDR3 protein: CASSRLGGFTGELFF

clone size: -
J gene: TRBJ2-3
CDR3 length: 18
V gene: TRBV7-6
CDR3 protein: CASSLAGDDTSRTDTQYF

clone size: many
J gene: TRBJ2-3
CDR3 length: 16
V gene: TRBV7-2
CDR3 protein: CASSLGTSGSTDTQYF

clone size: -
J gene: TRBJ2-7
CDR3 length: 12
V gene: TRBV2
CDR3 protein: CASRDSSYEQYF

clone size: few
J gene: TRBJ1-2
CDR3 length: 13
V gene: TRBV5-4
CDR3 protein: CASSLRVSEGYTF

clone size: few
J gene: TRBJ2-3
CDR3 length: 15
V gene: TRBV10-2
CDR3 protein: CASSSSGGKRDTQYF

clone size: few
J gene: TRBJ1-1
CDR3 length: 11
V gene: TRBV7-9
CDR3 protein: CASSRKGEPIF

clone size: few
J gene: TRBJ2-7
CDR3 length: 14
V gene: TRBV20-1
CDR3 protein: CSARAPMAGAVQYF

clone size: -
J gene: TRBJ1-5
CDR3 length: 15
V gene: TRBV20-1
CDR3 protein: CSARASGTDNQPQHF

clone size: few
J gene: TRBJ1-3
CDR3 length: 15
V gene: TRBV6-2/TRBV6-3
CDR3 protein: CASIEDRFRGNTIYF

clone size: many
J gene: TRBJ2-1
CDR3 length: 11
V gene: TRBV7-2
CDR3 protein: CASSLGPRKIF

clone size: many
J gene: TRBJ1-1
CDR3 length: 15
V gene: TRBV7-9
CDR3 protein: CASSLPAGLNTEAFF

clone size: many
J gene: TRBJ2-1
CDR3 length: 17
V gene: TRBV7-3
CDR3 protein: CASSELPGLAGVNEQFF

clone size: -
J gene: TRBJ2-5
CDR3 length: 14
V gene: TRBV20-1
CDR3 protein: CSAKVGGTRETQYF

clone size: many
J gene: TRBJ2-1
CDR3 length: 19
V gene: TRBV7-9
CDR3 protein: CASSLHRGLAGFSYNEQFF

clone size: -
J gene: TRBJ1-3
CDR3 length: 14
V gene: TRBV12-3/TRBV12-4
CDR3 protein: CASSIDNSGNTTYF

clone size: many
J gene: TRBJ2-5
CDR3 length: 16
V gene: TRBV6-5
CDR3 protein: CASSYRLAGGGETQYF